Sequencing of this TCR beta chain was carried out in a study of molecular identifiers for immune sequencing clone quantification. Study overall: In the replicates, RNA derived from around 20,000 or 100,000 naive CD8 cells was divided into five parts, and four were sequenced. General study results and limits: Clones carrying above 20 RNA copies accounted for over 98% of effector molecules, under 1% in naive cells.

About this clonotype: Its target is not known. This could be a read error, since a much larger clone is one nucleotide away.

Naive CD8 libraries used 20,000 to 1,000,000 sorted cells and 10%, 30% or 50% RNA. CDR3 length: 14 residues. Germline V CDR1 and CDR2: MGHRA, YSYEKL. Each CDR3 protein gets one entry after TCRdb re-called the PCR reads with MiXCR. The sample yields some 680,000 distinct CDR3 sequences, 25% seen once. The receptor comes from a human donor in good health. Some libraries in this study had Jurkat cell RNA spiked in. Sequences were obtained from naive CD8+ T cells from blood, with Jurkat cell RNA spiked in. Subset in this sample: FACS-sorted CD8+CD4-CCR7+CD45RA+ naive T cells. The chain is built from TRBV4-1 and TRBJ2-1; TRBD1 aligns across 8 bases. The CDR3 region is CATSGRTGSNEQFF. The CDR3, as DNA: TGCGCCACCAGCGGAAGGACAGGGTCTAATGAGCAGTTCTTC.